This entry lists 3 T cell receptor beta chains sequenced from one sample in a study of OX40 agonist ivuxolimab in advanced cancers. The assay was immunoSEQ multiplex PCR, and TCRdb's table has in-frame clones only and misses some. The table includes approximately 22,000 clones, approximately 86% detected once. Specimen: CD4+ or CD8+ T cells sorted from blood, collected in a trial of the OX40 agonist ivuxolimab. All receptors derive from an adult with an advanced solid tumor such as melanoma, head and neck, liver or kidney cancer.

This rearrangement joins TRBV4-2 to TRBJ2-1; TRBD2 agrees at 8 bases. Germline V gene data show CDR1 as LGHNA and CDR2 as YNFKEQ. Trimming at V came to 1 base and at J to 7 bases, leaving 9 bases not matched to a gene. The CDR3 totals 16 residues. This chain's CDR3 is CASSQAASGSGNEQFF. CDR3 bases: TGTGCCAGCAGCCAAGCCGCCAGCGGGAGTGGGAATGAGCAGTTCTTC.

The chain couples TRBV9 to TRBJ1-1; 9 positions agree with TRBD1. In germline, CDR1 is SGDLS, CDR2 YYNGEE. V shed 4 bases and J 5 bases; nucleotides not matched to a gene: 9. This CDR3 spans 15 amino acids. The CDR3 sequence: CASSKLTGGATEAFF. DNA for the CDR3: TGTGCCAGCAGCAAGTTGACAGGGGGTGCGACTGAAGCTTTCTTT.

The chain has TRBV7-8 and TRBJ2-1; TRBD1 matches at 9 bases. Trimming took 5 bases from V and 1 from J; bases not matched to a gene: 6. Germline CDR1 reads SGHVS; CDR2 reads FQNEAQ. The CDR3 has 16 amino acids. The CDR3 DNA reads TGTGCCAGCAGCCCCCGGACAGGGGCTTCCTACAATGAGCAGTTCTTC. Translating it yields CASSPRTGASYNEQFF.